This is a list of T cell receptor beta chains from one sample in a study of blood T cell repertoires in COVID-19. Data came from immunoSEQ multiplex PCR; TCRdb stores just in-frame clones and leaves some out. The repertoire consists of about 160,000 clones, with approximately 90% occurring once and the leading ten covering 0.5% to 0.6%. Material: peripheral blood. The receptors stem from a man aged 50-59 years with acute or convalescent COVID-19. The CDR3 runs from the conserved cysteine through the conserved F or W. Fields, in order: V gene, clone size, J gene, D gene, CDR3 DNA, CDR3 protein. The D gene is left open where the match is weak. The listing skips clone size in some rows; elsewhere it reads once, few, many or a size class.

V: TRBV28
size: NA
J: TRBJ1-1
D: NA
DNA: TGTGCCACCGCCGCTTTCGTGGCGAACACTGAAGCTTTCTTT
CDR3: CATAAFVANTEAFF

V: TRBV11-3
size: NA
J: TRBJ1-1
D: NA
DNA: TGTGCCAGCAGCTTGGAGGATGGAGGGAAAGCTTTCTTT
CDR3: CASSLEDGGKAFF

V: TRBV29-1
size: NA
J: TRBJ2-7
D: NA
DNA: TGCAGCGTTGAAGGGAGCTCCTACGAGCAGTACTTC
CDR3: CSVEGSSYEQYF

V: TRBV30
size: once
J: TRBJ1-4
D: TRBD1
DNA: TGTGCCTGGAGTGTAGTAGGGACAGGGGATGAAAAACTGTTTTTT
CDR3: CAWSVVGTGDEKLFF

V: TRBV12-5
size: once
J: TRBJ2-3
D: TRBD2
DNA: TGTGCTAGTGGTCCCCGGGAGGTCAGCACAGATACGCAGTATTTT
CDR3: CASGPREVSTDTQYF

V: TRBV6-2/TRBV6-3
size: NA
J: TRBJ2-1
D: TRBD2
DNA: TGTGCCAGCAGTACCCCGGGACTAGCGGGTCCAAATGAGCAGTTCTTC
CDR3: CASSTPGLAGPNEQFF

V: TRBV3-1/TRBV3-2
size: once
J: TRBJ2-3
D: NA
DNA: TGTGCCAGCAGCCCCGGGACTAGCACAGATACGCAGTATTTT
CDR3: CASSPGTSTDTQYF

V: TRBV9
size: NA
J: TRBJ1-4
D: TRBD1
DNA: TGTGCCAGCAGCCCATCGCGGACAGGGATAGAAAAACTGTTTTTT
CDR3: CASSPSRTGIEKLFF

V: TRBV7-6
size: NA
J: TRBJ2-3
D: TRBD2
DNA: TGTGCCAGCACCCCTCGGGCGGGGGGGCACACAGATACGCAGTATTTT
CDR3: CASTPRAGGHTDTQYF

V: TRBV21-1
size: NA
J: TRBJ1-5
D: NA
DNA: TGTGCCAGCAGCGATACAGGGAACTATCAGCCCCAGCATTTT
CDR3: CASSDTGNYQPQHF

V: TRBV30
size: NA
J: TRBJ2-1
D: TRBD2
DNA: TGTGCCTGGGGTGTCAAGGGACTAGCGGGGGGGCGGTACAATGAGCAGTTCTTC
CDR3: CAWGVKGLAGGRYNEQFF

V: TRBV6-5
size: NA
J: TRBJ1-6
D: TRBD1
DNA: TGTGCCAGCAGTATGGGACAGGGGTATAATTCACCCCTCCACTTT
CDR3: CASSMGQGYNSPLHF

V: TRBV4-2
size: NA
J: TRBJ2-2
D: NA
DNA: TGTGCCAGCAGCCAAGAGTCATGGGCAGGCACCGGGGAGCTGTTTTTT
CDR3: CASSQESWAGTGELFF

V: TRBV9
size: NA
J: TRBJ2-5
D: TRBD2
DNA: TGTGCCAGCAGCGTAGCTGGCGGGAGGACGCAAGAGACCCAGTACTTC
CDR3: CASSVAGGRTQETQYF

V: TRBV29-1
size: NA
J: TRBJ1-1
D: NA
DNA: TGCAGCGCCCGACCGGGAGTGAACACTGAAGCTTTCTTT
CDR3: CSARPGVNTEAFF

V: TRBV5-1
size: NA
J: TRBJ2-5
D: TRBD2
DNA: TGCGCCAGCAGAGAGGGACTAGCGGGAAACCAAGAGACCCAGTACTTC
CDR3: CASREGLAGNQETQYF

V: TRBV19
size: NA
J: TRBJ1-1
D: NA
DNA: TGTGCCAGTAGCTCGTACAGCTACATGAACACTGAAGCTTTCTTT
CDR3: CASSSYSYMNTEAFF

V: TRBV18
size: NA
J: TRBJ2-3
D: TRBD1
DNA: TGTGCCAGCTCAACGGACAGGGGAATATCTTCTAGCACAGATACGCAGTATTTT
CDR3: CASSTDRGISSSTDTQYF

V: TRBV10-3
size: NA
J: TRBJ1-5
D: NA
DNA: TGTGCCATCAGTGAAAACTACGAGGGTCAGCCCCAGCATTTT
CDR3: CAISENYEGQPQHF

V: TRBV6-5
size: NA
J: TRBJ2-7
D: NA
DNA: TGTGCCAGCGACGGACGGGGAGCCTACGAGCAGTACTTC
CDR3: CASDGRGAYEQYF

V: TRBV10-2
size: NA
J: TRBJ2-3
D: NA
DNA: TGCGCCAGCAGAGCCTCGGGACTCTCCACAGATACGCAGTATTTT
CDR3: CASRASGLSTDTQYF

V: TRBV28
size: NA
J: TRBJ1-2
D: NA
DNA: TGTGCCAGCAGTTTCCTACTTTCATGGTCACTCGGGGATTTCGATGGCTACACCTTC
CDR3: CASSFLLSWSLGDFDGYTF

V: TRBV13
size: NA
J: TRBJ2-1
D: TRBD2
DNA: TGTGCCAGCAGCCCCCGGACTAGCCCTACGTACAATGAGCAGTTCTTC
CDR3: CASSPRTSPTYNEQFF

V: TRBV18
size: NA
J: TRBJ2-2
D: NA
DNA: TGTGCCAGCTCACCAATCACGGGAGAGGGGGAGCTGTTTTTT
CDR3: CASSPITGEGELFF